Listed here are 30 T cell receptor beta chains from one sample, sequenced in a study of cytomegalovirus exposure and HLA in healthy donors. PCR involved 60 Vbeta and 13 Jbeta primers. Assay: immunoSEQ multiplex PCR; the TCRdb copy retains only in-frame clones and omits some. The sample holds approximately 160,000 clones, roughly 82% seen once. Sequencing was done on a sample of PBMCs. Every receptor here comes from a man aged 30 to 45 in good health and CMV-seropositive.

In its sample, this clone was seen a few times. This chain connects TRBV27 to TRBJ2-7; D possibly corresponds to TRBD1 (6 bases). This CDR3 has 16 amino acids. Trimming cost V 0 bases and J 1 base, with 13 bases left between them. The germline V gene encodes CDR1 MNHEY and CDR2 SMNVEV (reference sequence). The CDR3 bases are TGTGCCAGCAGTTTATCCTCCGCCGACAGGTCCTACGAGCAGTACTTC. It encodes CASSLSSADRSYEQYF.

In its sample, this clone was seen once. The V gene is TRBV7-2, the J gene TRBJ1-1, with D hard to call. Germline assignment: CDR1 SGHTA and CDR2 FQGNSA. The V gene lost 5 bases and the J gene lost 1 base, with 8 bases spanning the gap. CDR3 length: 13 amino acids. The CDR3 nucleotides read TGTGCCAGCAGCATTAATCGGAACACTGAAGCTTTCTTT. This encodes CASSINRNTEAFF. The variable domain in full, with the rest retrieved from reference TRBV7-2 and TRBJ1-1, is GAGVSQSPSNKVTEKGKDVELRCDPISGHTALYWYRQSLGQGLEFLIYFQGNSAPDKSGLPSDRFSAERTGGSVSTLTIQRTQQEDSAVYLCASSINRNTEAFFGQGTRLTVV.

This clone was observed once. The V call is TRBV19, the J call TRBJ2-7; TRBD1 might be the D (6 bases). V lost 3 bases and J 4 bases, leaving 13 bases between the germline ends. The germline CDR1 and CDR2 sequences are LNHDA and SQIVND (reference sequence). The CDR3 runs to 14 residues. Here the CDR3 DNA reads TGTGCCAGTAGTATCGCGCAGGGGCCGTACGAGCAGTACTTC. This codes for CASSIAQGPYEQYF.

This chain links TRBV11-2 with TRBJ2-1; perhaps TRBD2 as D (6 bases). V was clipped by 5 bases and J by 7 bases, with 27 bases between them. The CDR3 has 18 amino acids. Germline lookup yields CDR1 SGHAT and CDR2 FQNNGV. The CDR3 DNA reads as TGTGCCAGCAGCCCAACTGCAGGGACTGGCGTCGGAGTGAATGAGCAGTTCTTC. As protein: CASSPTAGTGVGVNEQFF.

The chain couples TRBV6-6 to TRBJ1-5; perhaps TRBD1 as D (6 bases). V lost 5 bases to trimming and J lost 3 bases, with 14 bases between them. The CDR3 is 15 residues long. The germline V gene encodes CDR1 MNHNY and CDR2 SVGAGI (reference sequence). For the CDR3, the DNA is TGTGCCAGCAGTACCCAGGGGAGGGACAATCAGCCCCAGCATTTT. Its translation: CASSTQGRDNQPQHF.

This clone was observed a few times. The rearrangement uses TRBV30 and TRBJ1-2; no firm D call. CDR1 is GTSNPN, CDR2 SVGIG, per germline (reference sequence). Deletions cut 2 bases from V and 10 bases from J, with 8 bases between. The CDR3 is made up of 10 amino acids. CDR3 protein: CAWSSANYTF. The CDR3 DNA reads as TGTGCCTGGAGTAGTGCGAACTACACCTTC.

This clone was seen just once. V is TRBV7-6 and J is TRBJ2-2; 7 positions match TRBD2. Germline CDR1 reads SGHVS; CDR2 reads FNYEAQ. The CDR3 contains 14 residues. V trimming: 6 bases; J trimming: 5 bases; junction bases outside the gene matches: 6. CDR3 amino acids: CASSISGGTGELFF. The CDR3 nucleotides read TGTGCCAGCAGTATCTCGGGGGGAACCGGGGAGCTGTTTTTT.

The chain uses TRBV10-3 and TRBJ2-1; 8 bases match TRBD2. CDR1 ENHRY and CDR2 SYGVKD come from the germline V gene. The CDR3 loop spans 14 amino acids. V was pared by 2 bases and J by 5 bases, with 2 bases of the junction left unmatched. CDR3 bases: TGTGCCATCAGTGAGCGGGAGGGCAACAATGAGCAGTTCTTC. As protein: CAISEREGNNEQFF.

The chain couples TRBV11-2 to TRBJ2-5; D remains unclear. From germline, CDR1 is SGHAT and CDR2 FQNNGV. The CDR3 covers 11 residues. V was cut by 2 bases and J by 8 bases, with 6 bases left in between. The CDR3 loop reads CASSLISTQYF. DNA of the CDR3: TGTGCCAGCAGCTTAATAAGCACCCAGTACTTC.

The rearrangement uses TRBV30 and TRBJ2-3; 7 bases are shared with TRBD2. This CDR3 comprises 14 residues. Trimming at V came to 2 bases and at J to 0 bases, leaving 2 bases not matched to a gene. In germline, CDR1 is GTSNPN, CDR2 SVGIG (reference sequence). This CDR3 is CAWSRGSSTDTQYF. CDR3 coding DNA: TGTGCCTGGAGTCGCGGGAGTAGCACAGATACGCAGTATTTT.

J is TRBJ1-1 and V is TRBV29-1, with D maybe TRBD1 (5 bases). V lost 8 bases and J 6 bases, leaving 16 bases between the germline ends. This CDR3 has 12 amino acids. Looked up from germline, CDR1 is SQVTM and CDR2 is ANQGSEA. The CDR3 nucleotides are TGCAGCACCAGGGAAGTAATCTCTGAAGCTTTCTTT. This codes for CSTREVISEAFF.

The chain uses TRBV30 and TRBJ2-1; 9 positions match TRBD1. The J segment lost 4 bases and the V segment lost 3 bases, leaving 10 bases of the junction unmatched. CDR3 length equals 16 residues. The germline gives CDR1 GTSNPN, CDR2 SVGIG (reference sequence). The CDR3 region has the DNA TGTGCCTGGAGGACAGGGGGAAGGGCGGGATACAATGAGCAGTTCTTC. Protein: CAWRTGGRAGYNEQFF.

The chain recombines TRBV7-9 with TRBJ2-7; D perhaps matches TRBD2 (5 bases). Trimming left V 0 bases short and J 5 bases short, with 17 bases between. The CDR3 extends over 16 amino acids. CDR1 and CDR2 (germline): SEHNR, FQNEAQ (reference sequence). The CDR3 DNA is TGTGCCAGCAGCTTAGCGGGAGTCCCTAGAGGCCACGAGCAGTACTTC. Translation gives CASSLAGVPRGHEQYF. The full variable domain, completed using reference TRBV7-9 and TRBJ2-7, is DTGVSQNPRHKITKRGQNVTFRCDPISEHNRLYWYRQTLGQGPEFLTYFQNEAQLEKSRLLSDRFSAERPKGSFSTLEIQRTEQGDSAMYLCASSLAGVPRGHEQYFGPGTRLTVT.

This clone showed up just a few times. CDR3 nucleotides: TGTGCCAGCAGTTACCGGGCGACTAGCGGAAATGAGCAGTTCTTC. It specifies CASSYRATSGNEQFF. The J gene is TRBJ2-1, the V gene TRBV6-5; the match to TRBD2 covers 9 bases. Germline assignment: CDR1 MNHEY and CDR2 SVGAGI. V trimming: 2 bases; J trimming: 7 bases; junction bases outside the gene matches: 6. CDR3 size: 15 residues.

The V gene is TRBV7-2, the J gene TRBJ1-3; D is undetermined. V was pared by 4 bases and J by 0 bases, with 16 bases between. Germline assignment: CDR1 SGHTA and CDR2 FQGNSA. CDR3 length: 17 amino acids. The CDR3: CASSSGLRSVSGNTIYF. CDR3 in DNA: TGTGCCAGCAGCTCCGGACTGCGTTCGGTCTCTGGAAACACCATATATTTT.

V gene TRBV11-2 combines with J gene TRBJ1-1; D may be TRBD1 (5 bases). The CDR3 totals 11 residues. Deletions cut 8 bases from V and 6 bases from J, with 10 bases between. Germline V gene sequence: CDR1 SGHAT, CDR2 FQNNGV. The CDR3 DNA sequence: TGTGCCAGCGGCCGGGGGGCTGAAGCTTTCTTT. Translating gives CASGRGAEAFF.

The CDR3 spells CASRPLLGSNQPQHF. The CDR3 region has the DNA TGTGCCAGTCGACCTTTACTAGGAAGCAATCAGCCCCAGCATTTT. The chain joins TRBV19 to TRBJ1-5; D gene unclear. CDR3 length: 15 residues. V gave up 8 bases and J gave up 1 base, with 15 bases separating them. Germline V lookup: CDR1 LNHDA, CDR2 SQIVND (reference sequence).

The rearrangement joins TRBV6-1 to TRBJ2-7, with D uncertain. The V end was cut by 4 bases, the J end by 7 bases, with 14 bases between. This CDR3 region has 13 residues. Germline V CDR1 and CDR2: MNHNS, SASEGT. The CDR3 spells CASSGPIQREQYF. In DNA, the CDR3 is TGTGCCAGCAGTGGCCCCATACAAAGAGAGCAGTACTTC.

This clone was detected once. The chain is built from TRBV4-2 and TRBJ2-3; 11 bases agree with TRBD2. The CDR3 is 16 amino acids. CDR1 is LGHNA and CDR2 is YNFKEQ in the germline V gene. V lost 0 bases to trimming and J lost 7 bases; unmatched junction nucleotides: 6. The CDR3 protein is CASSQEASGRRNTQYF. The CDR3 region has the DNA TGTGCCAGCAGCCAAGAGGCTAGCGGGAGGAGAAATACGCAGTATTTT.

The chain combines TRBV11-2 with TRBJ2-4, with D possibly TRBD1 on 6 matching bases. This CDR3 is 17 amino acids long. V gave up 0 bases and J gave up 3 bases, with 15 bases separating them. From germline, CDR1 is SGHAT and CDR2 FQNNGV. The CDR3 nucleotides read TGTGCCAGCAGCTTAGAGCCGATTAGGGGGAACAAAAACATTCAGTACTTC. The encoded protein is CASSLEPIRGNKNIQYF.

J is TRBJ2-3 and V is TRBV11-2; 9 bases map to TRBD1. The CDR3 length is 17 residues. V trimming: 3 bases; J trimming: 3 bases; junction bases outside the gene matches: 10. In germline, CDR1 is SGHAT, CDR2 FQNNGV. CDR3 DNA sequence: TGTGCCAGCAGCTTGAGAGGGACAGGGAACGGTACAGATACGCAGTATTTT. Translating gives CASSLRGTGNGTDTQYF. The complete variable domain, with remaining parts taken from reference TRBV11-2 and TRBJ2-3, reads EAGVAQSPRYKIIEKRQSVAFWCNPISGHATLYWYQQILGQGPKLLIQFQNNGVVDDSQLPKDRFSAERLKGVDSTLKIQPAKLEDSAVYLCASSLRGTGNGTDTQYFGPGTRLTVL.

The chain uses TRBV10-2 and TRBJ2-1, with 10 bases fitting TRBD2. This CDR3 spans 18 amino acids. CDR1 is WSHSY and CDR2 is SAAADI in the germline V gene. V shed 10 bases, J shed 5 bases, and the junction held 20 bases outside the gene matches. The CDR3 spells CATGRSGAHSGGNNEQFF. In DNA, the CDR3 is TGCGCCACCGGGAGAAGCGGGGCTCATAGCGGGGGGAACAATGAGCAGTTCTTC.

CDR3 nucleotides: TGTGCCATCAGGCCGGGACAGGGCAAAAGGGACCAAGAGACCCAGTACTTC. Its protein is CAIRPGQGKRDQETQYF. The rearrangement joins TRBV10-3 to TRBJ2-5; 9 nucleotides align to TRBD1. The CDR3 covers 17 residues. Per the germline V gene, CDR1 is ENHRY and CDR2 is SYGVKD. Unmatched junction bases numbered 11, after V lost 6 bases and J lost 0 bases.

The rearrangement links TRBV2 to TRBJ2-3, with 7 bases that match TRBD2. The V gene's germline CDR1 is SNHLY and CDR2 FYNNEI. CDR3 length: 17 residues. With 3 bases clipped from V and 4 bases from J, the junction kept 13 bases outside the gene matches. The CDR3 nucleotides are TGTGCCAGCAGTGAGTGGGAGGCGGGAGTAGCGGCAGATACGCAGTATTTT. This translates into CASSEWEAGVAADTQYF.

Comments on this clone: Other DNA sequences within the sample encode an identical CDR3. The chain is built from TRBV7-9 and TRBJ1-4, with D uncertain. The germline gives CDR1 SEHNR, CDR2 FQNEAQ (reference sequence). The CDR3 extends over 14 amino acids. V dropped 3 bases and J dropped 0 bases, with 5 bases sitting between them. The CDR3 DNA sequence: TGTGCCAGCAGCTTTAGAGCAACTAATGAAAAACTGTTTTTT. Encoded protein: CASSFRATNEKLFF.

This rearrangement joins TRBV6-6 to TRBJ1-6, with D possibly being TRBD1 (5 bases). V gave up 1 base and J gave up 7 bases, with 14 bases separating them. CDR1 and CDR2 from the germline V gene are MNHNY and SVGAGI (reference sequence). This CDR3 is built from 16 residues. The CDR3 sequence: CASSYWGGGVNSPLHF. As DNA, the CDR3 is TGTGCCAGCAGTTACTGGGGGGGTGGAGTCAATTCACCCCTCCACTTT.

This clone was seen just once. This sequence joins TRBV6-5 and TRBJ2-1; 9 bases line up with TRBD1. The CDR3 is made up of 14 amino acids. CDR1 MNHEY and CDR2 SVGAGI come from the germline V gene. Trimming removed 6 bases from V and 9 bases from J; junction bases left unmatched: 9. The CDR3 nucleotides read TGTGCCAGCAGAGTGAAACAGGGGGCCAGTGAGCAGTTCTTC. Amino acid sequence: CASRVKQGASEQFF.

This clone has a handful of counts. Other DNA sequences from this sample encode an identical CDR3 as well. CDR3 in amino acids: CASSLGLAGGSTQYF. As DNA, the CDR3 is TGCGCCAGCAGCTTGGGACTAGCGGGAGGTTCTACGCAGTATTTT. The chain joins TRBV5-1 to TRBJ2-3; 13 bases are a match to TRBD2. Germline V gene lookup returns CDR1 SGHRS and CDR2 YFSETQ. This CDR3 is 15 amino acids long. J gave up 8 bases and V 0 bases, and 3 bases lay outside the gene matches.

The J gene is TRBJ1-1, the V gene TRBV19; D remains ambiguous. Germline V gives CDR1 LNHDA, CDR2 SQIVND (reference sequence). There are 13 residues in the CDR3. V lost 7 bases to trimming and J lost 1 base, with 10 bases between them. The CDR3, as DNA: TGTGCCAGTATGCAGCGGGGGAACACTGAAGCTTTCTTT. Its protein product is CASMQRGNTEAFF.

The V gene is TRBV25-1, the J gene TRBJ1-1; D remains ambiguous. This CDR3 is built from 10 residues. Trimming cost V 8 bases and J 7 bases, with 8 bases left between them. Germline V gives CDR1 MGHDK, CDR2 SYGVNS. In DNA, the CDR3 is TGTGCCAGCCGGGAGGGTGAAGCTTTCTTT. Its protein is CASREGEAFF.